A selection of T cell receptor beta chains follows, all from one sample in a study of Ad26.COV2.S vaccination and SARS-CoV-2 variants. TCRdb keeps only in-frame clones here, not all; method: immunoSEQ multiplex PCR. This repertoire shows around 250,000 clones, 80% to 90% found once; its top ten account for under 4%. The source was peripheral blood, collected in a trial of Ad26.COV2.S vaccine versus placebo. All receptors derive from a person aged 18-60 years who received the Ad26.COV2.S COVID-19 vaccine or a placebo. Both conserved end residues are part of each CDR3. The D gene is left open where the match is weak. Clone size is not always given. Where it is, it says once, few, many or a class for expanded clones.

clone_size: -
j_call: TRBJ1-1
d_call: -
v_call: TRBV18
cdr3_nt: TGTGCCAGCTCACCATCAGTGGCGAACACTGAAGCTTTCTTT
cdr3_aa: CASSPSVANTEAFF

clone_size: few
j_call: TRBJ1-6
d_call: -
v_call: TRBV2
cdr3_nt: TGTGCCAGCAGTGAAGGTCTTGGGGGCTCCTATAATTCACCCCTCCACTTT
cdr3_aa: CASSEGLGGSYNSPLHF

clone_size: -
j_call: TRBJ2-3
d_call: -
v_call: TRBV11-3
cdr3_nt: TGTGCCAGCAGCTTTAGGTCTGATACGCAGTATTTT
cdr3_aa: CASSFRSDTQYF

clone_size: -
j_call: TRBJ1-2
d_call: TRBD1
v_call: TRBV30
cdr3_nt: TGTGCCTGGATCCCGGTTGACAGGGTCGAAGGCTACACCTTC
cdr3_aa: CAWIPVDRVEGYTF

clone_size: -
j_call: TRBJ2-5
d_call: TRBD2
v_call: TRBV5-1
cdr3_nt: TGCGCCAGCAGCCCCGGGGGGACTAGCGCTGGAAGGGAGACCCAGTACTTC
cdr3_aa: CASSPGGTSAGRETQYF

clone_size: -
j_call: TRBJ1-4
d_call: -
v_call: TRBV4-1
cdr3_nt: TGCGCCAGCAGCCCCCTGAGGACAACTAATGAAAAACTGTTTTTT
cdr3_aa: CASSPLRTTNEKLFF

clone_size: -
j_call: TRBJ1-4
d_call: -
v_call: TRBV5-1
cdr3_nt: TGCGCCAGCAGCCAGAGCGCAGGGAGTGAAAAACTGTTTTTT
cdr3_aa: CASSQSAGSEKLFF

clone_size: few
j_call: TRBJ1-1
d_call: -
v_call: TRBV19
cdr3_nt: TGTGCCAGTACCAGATCGAGGGGCACTGAAGCTTTCTTT
cdr3_aa: CASTRSRGTEAFF

clone_size: -
j_call: TRBJ1-1
d_call: -
v_call: TRBV6-4
cdr3_nt: TGTGCCAGCAGTGACGAGGGGATGAACACTGAAGCTTTCTTT
cdr3_aa: CASSDEGMNTEAFF

clone_size: -
j_call: TRBJ1-2
d_call: TRBD1
v_call: TRBV27
cdr3_nt: TGTGCCAGCAAACAGGGGGACTATGGCTACACCTTC
cdr3_aa: CASKQGDYGYTF

clone_size: -
j_call: TRBJ2-1
d_call: -
v_call: TRBV11-3
cdr3_nt: TGTGCCAGCAGCCCAGTGGCGGGTGGGGAGCAGTTCTTC
cdr3_aa: CASSPVAGGEQFF

clone_size: -
j_call: TRBJ1-1
d_call: -
v_call: TRBV27
cdr3_nt: TGTGCCAGCAGGGGGGATTCAAACACTGAAGCTTTCTTT
cdr3_aa: CASRGDSNTEAFF

clone_size: -
j_call: TRBJ2-5
d_call: TRBD2
v_call: TRBV18
cdr3_nt: TGTGCCAGCTCACCCTTAGCGGGAGTGGGCCAAGAGACCCAGTACTTC
cdr3_aa: CASSPLAGVGQETQYF

clone_size: -
j_call: TRBJ2-1
d_call: TRBD2
v_call: TRBV4-1
cdr3_nt: TGCGCCAGCAGCCAGGCCGCGACTAGCGGGAGGGTTCATGAGCAGTTCTTC
cdr3_aa: CASSQAATSGRVHEQFF

clone_size: -
j_call: TRBJ1-5
d_call: -
v_call: TRBV2
cdr3_nt: TGTGCCAGCAGCGAGCAGGTAATCAGCAATCAGCCCCAGCATTTT
cdr3_aa: CASSEQVISNQPQHF

clone_size: -
j_call: TRBJ1-3
d_call: -
v_call: TRBV28
cdr3_nt: TGTGCCAGCGAAGGGGGGGCCTACTCTGGAAACACCATATATTTT
cdr3_aa: CASEGGAYSGNTIYF

clone_size: -
j_call: TRBJ1-2
d_call: -
v_call: TRBV6-5
cdr3_nt: TGTGCCAGCAGTTACAGTGGCGGGAGATGGAGTTACACCTTC
cdr3_aa: CASSYSGGRWSYTF

clone_size: -
j_call: TRBJ1-3
d_call: -
v_call: TRBV5-4
cdr3_nt: TGTGCCAGCAGCTTGGATTACGGCAATTCTGGAAACACCATATATTTT
cdr3_aa: CASSLDYGNSGNTIYF

clone_size: -
j_call: TRBJ1-1
d_call: -
v_call: TRBV6-5
cdr3_nt: TGTGCCAGCAGGCCACGGGGGGGAGGGTTCACTGAAGCTTTCTTT
cdr3_aa: CASRPRGGGFTEAFF

clone_size: -
j_call: TRBJ2-3
d_call: -
v_call: TRBV11-2
cdr3_nt: TGTGCCAGCAGGTATAGCGGCCAGCCCCCAGATACGCAGTATTTT
cdr3_aa: CASRYSGQPPDTQYF

clone_size: -
j_call: TRBJ2-2
d_call: TRBD2
v_call: TRBV19
cdr3_nt: TGTGCCAGTACTGTGGCGGGAGCGAACGGGGAGCTGTTTTTT
cdr3_aa: CASTVAGANGELFF

clone_size: -
j_call: TRBJ2-5
d_call: -
v_call: TRBV7-2
cdr3_nt: TGTGCCAGCAGCTTAGTAGAGACCCAGTACTTC
cdr3_aa: CASSLVETQYF

clone_size: -
j_call: TRBJ2-5
d_call: -
v_call: TRBV7-6
cdr3_nt: TGTGCCAGCAGCCCCGTGAGGGGAGGGTTGATAGGGGGAGAGACCCAGTACTTC
cdr3_aa: CASSPVRGGLIGGETQYF

clone_size: -
j_call: TRBJ2-7
d_call: TRBD1
v_call: TRBV11-2
cdr3_nt: TGTGCCAGCAGCTTCGACAGGGGACGGCGAGAGCAGTACTTC
cdr3_aa: CASSFDRGRREQYF

clone_size: -
j_call: TRBJ2-7
d_call: TRBD1
v_call: TRBV18
cdr3_nt: TGTGCCAGCTCACCTTACCCCCTCCGGGACAGATTCTACGAGCAGTACTTC
cdr3_aa: CASSPYPLRDRFYEQYF

clone_size: -
j_call: TRBJ1-2
d_call: -
v_call: TRBV24-1
cdr3_nt: TGTGCCACCCTGCCGGGGGTTGGCTTC
cdr3_aa: CATLPGVGF

clone_size: -
j_call: TRBJ2-3
d_call: -
v_call: TRBV6-6
cdr3_nt: TGTGCCAGCAGCCCCGGGGACCCAACCCCAGATACGCAGTATTTT
cdr3_aa: CASSPGDPTPDTQYF

clone_size: -
j_call: TRBJ2-1
d_call: -
v_call: TRBV15
cdr3_nt: TGTGCCACCAGCAGAGGAGGCACTTACAATGAGCAGTTCTTC
cdr3_aa: CATSRGGTYNEQFF

clone_size: -
j_call: TRBJ2-3
d_call: -
v_call: TRBV6-2/TRBV6-3
cdr3_nt: TGTGCCAGCAGTTTCGGATTAGCGGGCACAGATACGCAGTATTTT
cdr3_aa: CASSFGLAGTDTQYF

clone_size: few
j_call: TRBJ1-5
d_call: -
v_call: TRBV6-1
cdr3_nt: TGTGCCAGCAGTGAATCAGGTCAGCCCCAGCATTTT
cdr3_aa: CASSESGQPQHF

clone_size: -
j_call: TRBJ1-1
d_call: TRBD1
v_call: TRBV7-9
cdr3_nt: TGTGCCAGCAGCCCCCGACAGGGGGCCAACACTGAAGCTTTCTTT
cdr3_aa: CASSPRQGANTEAFF

clone_size: -
j_call: TRBJ1-2
d_call: -
v_call: TRBV19
cdr3_nt: TGTGCCACCGGAGATGGGCCTGGGAGAAATGGCTACACCTTC
cdr3_aa: CATGDGPGRNGYTF

clone_size: -
j_call: TRBJ2-4
d_call: TRBD2
v_call: TRBV11-2
cdr3_nt: TGTGCCAGCAGCGGTAGCGGGAGTGGGAACATTCAGTACTTC
cdr3_aa: CASSGSGSGNIQYF

clone_size: -
j_call: TRBJ2-1
d_call: TRBD1
v_call: TRBV23-1
cdr3_nt: TGCGCCAGCAGTCACACAGGGGAAGGCAATGAGCAGTTCTTC
cdr3_aa: CASSHTGEGNEQFF

clone_size: -
j_call: TRBJ1-5
d_call: TRBD1
v_call: TRBV7-9
cdr3_nt: TGTGCCAGCAGCTCCCAGGGGGATCAGCCCCAGCATTTT
cdr3_aa: CASSSQGDQPQHF

clone_size: -
j_call: TRBJ1-4
d_call: -
v_call: TRBV4-1
cdr3_nt: TGCGCCAGCAGCCATAACCCGGGAGGGATCCATGAAAAACTGTTTTTT
cdr3_aa: CASSHNPGGIHEKLFF

clone_size: -
j_call: TRBJ2-3
d_call: -
v_call: TRBV7-3
cdr3_nt: TGTGCCAGCAGCTTCCAACTCACAGATACGCAGTATTTT
cdr3_aa: CASSFQLTDTQYF

clone_size: -
j_call: TRBJ2-3
d_call: -
v_call: TRBV29-1
cdr3_nt: TGCAGCGTTGTGGACACTGGCACAGATACGCAGTATTTT
cdr3_aa: CSVVDTGTDTQYF

clone_size: -
j_call: TRBJ1-1
d_call: -
v_call: TRBV2
cdr3_nt: TGTGCCAGCAGCCTAAGCGGGACTGGGAACACTGAAGCTTTCTTT
cdr3_aa: CASSLSGTGNTEAFF

clone_size: -
j_call: TRBJ2-5
d_call: -
v_call: TRBV4-1
cdr3_nt: TGCGCCAGCAGCCGCGCCCTAGGGGAGACCCAGTACTTC
cdr3_aa: CASSRALGETQYF

clone_size: -
j_call: TRBJ1-2
d_call: -
v_call: TRBV2
cdr3_nt: TGTGCCAGCAGTGAAGGACAGAATAACTATGGCTACACCTTC
cdr3_aa: CASSEGQNNYGYTF

clone_size: few
j_call: TRBJ1-4
d_call: TRBD1
v_call: TRBV18
cdr3_nt: TGTGCCAGCTCACCGACGGTGTGGACAGGGGGATCAGAACTGTTTTTT
cdr3_aa: CASSPTVWTGGSELFF

clone_size: -
j_call: TRBJ1-4
d_call: TRBD1
v_call: TRBV5-4
cdr3_nt: TGTGCCAGCAGCTTAAGGGACAGGGGGCAGGAAAAACTGTTTTTT
cdr3_aa: CASSLRDRGQEKLFF

clone_size: once
j_call: TRBJ1-5
d_call: -
v_call: TRBV12-5
cdr3_nt: TGTGCTAGTGCTCTAGGGGCGGCCGGCCAGCCCCAGCATTTT
cdr3_aa: CASALGAAGQPQHF

clone_size: -
j_call: TRBJ2-5
d_call: -
v_call: TRBV6-5
cdr3_nt: TGTGCCAGCGGGGGACCGAACGACACCCAGTACTTC
cdr3_aa: CASGGPNDTQYF

clone_size: -
j_call: TRBJ2-1
d_call: TRBD2
v_call: TRBV4-1
cdr3_nt: TGCGCCAGCAGCCAAGATGGCCAGCGGGGACTCAATGAGCAGTTCTTC
cdr3_aa: CASSQDGQRGLNEQFF

clone_size: -
j_call: TRBJ1-5
d_call: -
v_call: TRBV30
cdr3_nt: TGTGCCTGGAGTTCTCACAGGGATAGCAATCAGCCCCAGCATTTT
cdr3_aa: CAWSSHRDSNQPQHF

clone_size: -
j_call: TRBJ2-3
d_call: -
v_call: TRBV15
cdr3_nt: TGTGCCACCAGCAGAGATCACGGAGGGGGCACAGATACGCAGTATTTT
cdr3_aa: CATSRDHGGGTDTQYF

clone_size: -
j_call: TRBJ1-4
d_call: TRBD1
v_call: TRBV19
cdr3_nt: TGTGCCAGTACCACAGGGGGGGCCAATGATGAAAAACTGTTTTTT
cdr3_aa: CASTTGGANDEKLFF

clone_size: -
j_call: TRBJ1-1
d_call: TRBD1
v_call: TRBV6-5
cdr3_nt: TGTGCCAGCAGTTACAACGGACAGGGCTCAGAAGCTTTCTTT
cdr3_aa: CASSYNGQGSEAFF

clone_size: -
j_call: TRBJ2-3
d_call: -
v_call: TRBV6-4
cdr3_nt: TGTGCCAGCAGTGACGGGACGGGGGACACAGATACGCAGTATTTT
cdr3_aa: CASSDGTGDTDTQYF